Presented here are 31 T cell receptor beta chains from one specimen sequenced in a study of beta chain features in type 1 diabetes. The sequenced template was cDNA made from the entire isolated RNA. Some clones are missing from TCRdb's copy, which holds only in-frame ones; the method was immunoSEQ multiplex PCR. The sample records 400,000 to 600,000 clones, 25% to 35% being singletons. The specimen sequenced was naive CD4+ T cells from blood. The receptors shown here come from a man aged 18 to 29 in good health.

This clone appeared a single time. The chain carries TRBV7-9 and TRBJ2-5; TRBD2 aligns across 7 bases. This CDR3 has 15 residues. From germline, CDR1 is SEHNR and CDR2 FQNEAQ (reference sequence). V shed 1 base, J shed 1 base, and the junction held 3 bases outside the gene matches. CDR3: CASSLVRGVQETQYF. In DNA, the CDR3 is TGTGCCAGCAGCTTAGTTCGGGGGGTCCAAGAGACCCAGTACTTC.

This sequence joins TRBV9 and TRBJ1-5, with D possibly matching TRBD1 (5 bases). Germline CDR1 reads SGDLS; CDR2 reads YYNGEE. The CDR3 extends over 14 amino acids. The ends were cut back, 7 bases at V and 7 bases at J, with 18 bases in the middle. CDR3: CASALGAMGQPQHF. The CDR3 DNA reads TGTGCCAGCGCCCTTGGGGCCATGGGGCAGCCCCAGCATTTT.

The chain recombines TRBV7-3 with TRBJ2-7; D is unclear. Per the germline V gene, CDR1 is SGHTA and CDR2 is FQGTGA. CDR3 size: 9 residues. This chain's CDR3 is CADGHEQYF. DNA for the CDR3: TGTGCGGACGGGCACGAGCAGTACTTC.

In this sample, this clone turned up once. The gene calls are TRBV14 and TRBJ2-3, with 7 positions matching TRBD1. Germline CDR1 is SGHDN and CDR2 is FVKESK. With 4 bases clipped from V and 5 bases from J, the junction kept 6 bases outside the gene matches. There are 14 residues in the CDR3. The DNA for the CDR3 is TGTGCCAGCAGCCCGACAGGGCAGGTAGATACGCAGTATTTT. This sequence encodes CASSPTGQVDTQYF.

The V gene is TRBV18, the J gene TRBJ2-5; D gene ambiguous. Germline V CDR1 and CDR2: KGHSH, LQKENI. This CDR3 comprises 12 residues. V lost 5 bases to trimming and J lost 1 base, with 5 bases between them. Here the CDR3 DNA reads TGTGCCAGCTCAACTCCCCAAGAGACCCAGTACTTC. Amino acids: CASSTPQETQYF.

This chain joins TRBV29-1 and TRBJ2-7; D remains unclear. V was cut by 6 bases and J by 5 bases, with 20 bases left in between. The CDR3 has 14 amino acids. The germline V gene has CDR1 SQVTM and CDR2 ANQGSEA. CDR3 nucleotides: TGCAGCGTCGCAAAAACAACAAGTAGGGACGAGCAGTACTTC. Protein product: CSVAKTTSRDEQYF.

The chain recombines TRBV9 with TRBJ1-1; D remains unclear. The germline CDR1 and CDR2 sequences are SGDLS and YYNGEE. V lost 0 bases and J lost 0, with 12 bases in between. The CDR3 length is 16 residues. CDR3 DNA: TGTGCCAGCAGCGTAGCTCGCGGGGATTTGAACACTGAAGCTTTCTTT. It encodes CASSVARGDLNTEAFF. The full variable domain, with the rest looked up from reference TRBV9 and TRBJ1-1, is DSGVTQTPKHLITATGQRVTLRCSPRSGDLSVYWYQQSLDQGLQFLIQYYNGEERAKGNILERFSAQQFPDLHSELNLSSLELGDSALYFCASSVARGDLNTEAFFGQGTRLTVV.

V usage is TRBV5-4 and J usage is TRBJ2-2; 7 nucleotides match TRBD2. Trimming cost V 5 bases and J 4 bases; bases outside gene matches: 5. Germline assignment: CDR1 SGHNT and CDR2 YYREEE (reference sequence). The CDR3 totals 14 residues. The CDR3: CASRASGPTGELFF. As DNA, the CDR3 is TGTGCCAGCAGGGCTAGCGGACCCACCGGGGAGCTGTTTTTT.

This clone was counted only a few times. The chain has TRBV9 and TRBJ2-1; tentatively, D is TRBD2 (6 bases). Germline V gene sequence: CDR1 SGDLS, CDR2 YYNGEE. Trimming shortened V by 0 bases and J by 10 bases, and 14 bases separated the two germline ends. The CDR3 runs 14 residues. For the CDR3, the DNA is TGTGCCAGCAGCGTAGTCGGGAGTCTTAGGGAGCAGTTCTTC. Translating gives CASSVVGSLREQFF.

A few counts support this clone. This sequence joins TRBV7-8 and TRBJ2-3; no reliable D call. Per the germline V gene, CDR1 is SGHVS and CDR2 is FQNEAQ. The CDR3 totals 17 residues. Trimming took off 0 bases at V and 1 base at J, with 14 bases between the two ends. CDR3 nucleotide sequence: TGTGCCAGCAGCTTAGCGCTGCTAGTACGGGGCACAGATACGCAGTATTTT. Amino acids: CASSLALLVRGTDTQYF.

This chain joins TRBV18 and TRBJ2-7; 8 bases agree with TRBD1. Germline V gene lookup returns CDR1 KGHSH and CDR2 LQKENI. The CDR3 length is 13 residues. V lost 5 bases to trimming and J lost 6 bases; unmatched junction nucleotides: 6. The CDR3 loop reads CASSVDREREQYF. DNA for the CDR3: TGTGCCAGCTCAGTGGACAGGGAGCGCGAGCAGTACTTC.

This clone turned up a few times. The gene calls are TRBV9 and TRBJ1-2; D is ambiguous. V lost 4 bases and J lost 6, with 13 bases in between. The CDR3 consists of 13 residues. CDR1 and CDR2 (germline): SGDLS, YYNGEE. The CDR3 region is CASSPWGSHGYTF. As DNA, the CDR3 is TGTGCCAGCAGCCCCTGGGGTTCGCATGGCTACACCTTC.

V is TRBV5-1 and J is TRBJ2-7, with a possible D match to TRBD1 (5 bases). In germline, CDR1 is SGHRS, CDR2 YFSETQ. V lost 3 bases to trimming and J lost 1 base, with 8 bases between them. The CDR3 has 13 residues. The CDR3 coding sequence is TGCGCCAGCAGCTCCGACAGATCCTACGAGCAGTACTTC. Amino acid sequence: CASSSDRSYEQYF.

The V gene is TRBV18, the J gene TRBJ2-6; D is unresolved. The CDR3 runs 16 residues. The V end lost 3 bases, the J end lost 0 bases, and 9 bases lay between the germline ends. Germline V gene lookup returns CDR1 KGHSH and CDR2 LQKENI. In DNA, the CDR3 is TGTGCCAGCTCACCCTACGAGGACTCTGGGGCCAACGTCCTGACTTTC. This translates into CASSPYEDSGANVLTF.

This chain uses TRBV19 with TRBJ2-1; 8 positions agree with TRBD1. The V and J ends lost 3 bases and 3 bases, in that order; junction bases with no gene match: 1. This CDR3 region has 14 residues. Germline V gives CDR1 LNHDA, CDR2 SQIVND (reference sequence). The CDR3 DNA sequence: TGTGCCAGTAGTATCGGACAGGGCTACAATGAGCAGTTCTTC. It is translated as CASSIGQGYNEQFF.

The chain employs TRBV7-2 and TRBJ1-2; D not certain. The CDR3 is 15 amino acids. Trimming took 1 base from V and 4 from J, leaving 13 bases between them. Germline loops: CDR1 SGHTA, CDR2 FQGNSA. CDR3 amino acids: CASSLGAELLYGYTF. CDR3 coding DNA: TGTGCCAGCAGCTTAGGGGCCGAGTTACTCTATGGCTACACCTTC.

The rearrangement joins TRBV15 to TRBJ2-5; D assignment may be TRBD1 or TRBD2 (7 bases each). Germline V gene data show CDR1 as LNHNV and CDR2 as YYDKDF (reference sequence). This CDR3 is 18 amino acids long. Trimming removed 5 bases at V and 2 bases at J, with 24 bases between. CDR3 DNA: TGTGCCACCAGCCCCCGACAGGGCTTCCTAGCGGAACAAGAGACCCAGTACTTC. Translation gives CATSPRQGFLAEQETQYF.

A few counts support this clone. This chain links TRBV6-5 with TRBJ2-7, with 10 bases lining up with TRBD1. V lost 2 bases and J lost 4; bases outside the gene matches: 5. The CDR3 extends over 15 amino acids. Germline-derived CDR1 and CDR2 are MNHEY and SVGAGI. CDR3 sequence (DNA): TGTGCCAGCAGTTACCGGGACAGGGGCTTTTACGAGCAGTACTTC. This codes for CASSYRDRGFYEQYF.

V usage is TRBV7-2 and J usage is TRBJ2-7, with 9 bases that match TRBD1. V was pared by 3 bases and J by 5 bases, with 5 bases of the junction left unmatched. This CDR3 region has 14 residues. Germline values: CDR1 SGHTA, CDR2 FQGNSA. The CDR3 loop is CASSFRDRDNEQYF. CDR3 DNA sequence: TGTGCCAGCAGCTTCCGGGACAGGGACAACGAGCAGTACTTC.

This chain links TRBV30 with TRBJ1-3; no definite D call. Germline assignment: CDR1 GTSNPN and CDR2 SVGIG (reference sequence). This CDR3 is 15 amino acids long. Trimming pared 4 bases from V and 0 bases from J, leaving 13 bases between. DNA for the CDR3: TGTGCCTGGAAGGTTCCTCCTTACTCTGGAAACACCATATATTTT. Translating it yields CAWKVPPYSGNTIYF. The full variable domain, rest sourced from reference TRBV30 and TRBJ1-3, is SQTIHQWPATLVQPVGSPLSLECTVEGTSNPNLYWYRQAAGRGLQLLFYSVGIGQISSEVPQNLSASRPQDRQFILSSKKLLLSDSGFYLCAWKVPPYSGNTIYFGEGSWLTVV.

This clone showed up just a few times. This rearrangement joins TRBV25-1 to TRBJ2-3; D ambiguous. The CDR3 is 12 amino acids. Deletions cut 8 bases from V and 2 bases from J, with 8 bases between. CDR1 is MGHDK, CDR2 SYGVNS, per germline. CDR3 residues: CASGKATDTQYF. CDR3 nucleotides: TGTGCCAGCGGTAAAGCCACAGATACGCAGTATTTT. The variable domain in full, completed from reference TRBV25-1 and TRBJ2-3, reads EADIYQTPRYLVIGTGKKITLECSQTMGHDKMYWYQQDPGMELHLIHYSYGVNSTEKGDLSSESTVSRIRTEHFPLTLESARPSHTSQYLCASGKATDTQYFGPGTRLTVL.

The chain couples TRBV5-1 to TRBJ2-1; a possible D gene is TRBD2 (6 bases). Looked up from germline, CDR1 is SGHRS and CDR2 is YFSETQ. The CDR3 length is 16 residues. Deletions cut 2 bases from V and 0 bases from J, with 12 bases between. CDR3 in amino acids: CASSLEGTSSYNEQFF. In nucleotides, the CDR3 is TGCGCCAGCAGCTTAGAGGGGACTTCCTCCTACAATGAGCAGTTCTTC.

The table lists this clone with a few counts. The same CDR3 is also encoded by other DNA sequences in this sample. The J gene is TRBJ2-1, the V gene TRBV9; D unresolved. Germline CDR1 and CDR2: SGDLS and YYNGEE. V was shortened by 0 bases and J by 9 bases, with 10 bases between the two germline ends. This CDR3 has 13 residues. The CDR3 sequence is CASSVALVGEQFF. CDR3 in DNA: TGTGCCAGCAGCGTAGCCCTGGTCGGTGAGCAGTTCTTC.

V and J are TRBV10-3 and TRBJ2-7; 7 bases are a match to TRBD2. Germline CDR1 is ENHRY and CDR2 is SYGVKD. V lost 6 bases and J lost 9; bases outside the gene matches: 11. This CDR3 comprises 13 residues. CDR3 coding DNA: TGTGCCATCAGATCAACTAGCGAGTTGGTGCAGTACTTC. Encoded protein: CAIRSTSELVQYF.

This clone came up a few times. The chain uses TRBV9 and TRBJ1-2, with 8 bases fitting TRBD1. The CDR3 totals 16 residues. Germline CDR1 SGDLS, CDR2 YYNGEE. V gave up 4 bases and J gave up 2 bases; unmatched junction bases: 10. CDR3 amino acids: CASSSRTGRYNYGYTF. CDR3 DNA sequence: TGTGCCAGCAGCTCTCGGACAGGGCGCTACAACTATGGCTACACCTTC.

This chain uses TRBV30 with TRBJ1-1; 9 nucleotides match TRBD1. The germline CDR1 and CDR2 sequences are GTSNPN and SVGIG (reference sequence). J lost 4 bases, V lost 3 bases, and 12 bases had no gene match. The CDR3 consists of 16 residues. The CDR3 bases are TGTGCCTGGAGACAAACCGGGACAGGGTGGATCACTGAAGCTTTCTTT. The encoded protein is CAWRQTGTGWITEAFF.

The CDR3 sequence is CASSDLGAGANVLTF. CDR3 bases: TGTGCCAGCAGTGACTTGGGGGCTGGGGCCAACGTCCTGACTTTC. This rearrangement joins TRBV2 to TRBJ2-6, with D perhaps matching TRBD1 or TRBD2 (5 bases each). With 3 bases removed from V and 2 bases from J, the gap between germline ends came to 8 bases. The CDR3 totals 15 residues. CDR1 is SNHLY and CDR2 is FYNNEI in the germline V gene.

The V call is TRBV30, the J call TRBJ1-1; unclear D gene. CDR3 length: 8 residues. Trimming took 1 base from V and 14 from J, leaving 5 bases between them. Per germline, CDR1 GTSNPN and CDR2 SVGIG (reference sequence). DNA of the CDR3: TGTGCCTGGAGTGAGAAGTTCTTT. Translating gives CAWSEKFF.

The J gene is TRBJ2-5, the V gene TRBV18, with TRBD2 as a possible D gene (5 bases). This CDR3 is built from 13 residues. The germline V gene has CDR1 KGHSH and CDR2 LQKENI. The V end lost 2 bases, the J end lost 4 bases, and 8 bases lay between the germline ends. CDR3 sequence (DNA): TGTGCCAGCTCACCAGGGAGAGGAGAGACCCAGTACTTC. Amino acid sequence: CASSPGRGETQYF.

The chain uses TRBV9 and TRBJ2-1; D is undetermined. V was shortened by 6 bases and J by 1 base, with 14 bases between the two germline ends. Germline CDR1 and CDR2: SGDLS and YYNGEE. This CDR3 region has 15 residues. The CDR3 region is CASTELGSSYNEQFF. CDR3 sequence (DNA): TGTGCCAGCACCGAATTGGGTAGTTCCTACAATGAGCAGTTCTTC. Supplemented by reference TRBV9 and TRBJ2-1, the full variable domain reads DSGVTQTPKHLITATGQRVTLRCSPRSGDLSVYWYQQSLDQGLQFLIQYYNGEERAKGNILERFSAQQFPDLHSELNLSSLELGDSALYFCASTELGSSYNEQFFGPGTRLTVL.

This clone was detected a few times. This rearrangement joins TRBV7-2 to TRBJ1-2; D perhaps matches TRBD1 (6 bases). Germline CDR1 is SGHTA and CDR2 is FQGNSA. V dropped 0 bases and J dropped 3 bases, with 11 bases sitting between them. The CDR3 sequence is 15 residues long. CDR3 sequence (DNA): TGTGCCAGCAGCTTAGCGGGGGACACATACTATGGCTACACCTTC. This codes for CASSLAGDTYYGYTF. Combining the CDR3 with reference TRBV7-2 and TRBJ1-2 gives the whole variable domain GAGVSQSPSNKVTEKGKDVELRCDPISGHTALYWYRQSLGQGLEFLIYFQGNSAPDKSGLPSDRFSAERTGGSVSTLTIQRTQQEDSAVYLCASSLAGDTYYGYTFGSGTRLTVV.